The clone carrying this T cell receptor (beta chain) was seen a single time. V trimming: 1 base; J trimming: 1 base; junction bases outside the gene matches: 11. Germline-derived CDR1 and CDR2 are MNHEY and SMNVEV (reference sequence). There are 18 residues in the CDR3. Original methodology: How many nucleated cells were present was estimated from reference gene primer amplification. Here immunoSEQ multiplex PCR was the method, and the copy in TCRdb shows in-frame clones only, minus some. Clone size and the V and J calls come from that table; the DNA yielded D and trimming. The sample shows around 32,000 clones, 80% to 95% of them seen only once. The record originates from a study of blood T cell repertoires in COVID-19. About the study: Sites in the United States, Italy and Spain provided acute and convalescent COVID-19 samples. PBMCs, B-cell-depleted T cells, or T cells were the source of the cDNA or gDNA that made up the material.

The rearrangement uses TRBV27 and TRBJ2-5; TRBD1 agrees at 8 bases. The source material was peripheral blood. The TCR originated in a male donor with active COVID-19. For the CDR3, the DNA is TGTGCCAGCAGTTTATATGCAACTCAGGACAGGGTCCAAGAGACCCAGTACTTC. Protein sequence: CASSLYATQDRVQETQYF.